The 19 T cell receptor beta chains reported below all come from one sample, sequenced in a study of T cells after posttransplantation cyclophosphamide. Treatment was busulfan-fludarabine conditioning, a marrow graft, and cyclophosphamide on days +3 and +4. Clones were read by immunoSEQ multiplex PCR, and TCRdb kept only the in-frame ones, dropping some. Observed in the sample are more than 7,000 clones, none of them singletons. The starting material was PBMCs, obtained after an allogeneic stem cell transplant with post-transplant cyclophosphamide. These receptors all come from a male patient aged 30 to 39 who received an allogeneic stem cell transplant from an unrelated donor, was CMV-positive, and had acute and chronic GVHD. Some T cells could come from the graft donor.

This clone was seen at least ten times. V gene TRBV6-2 or TRBV6-3 combines with J gene TRBJ1-2, with 10 bases aligning to TRBD1. Trimming at V came to 7 bases and at J to 2 bases, leaving 7 bases not matched to a gene. The CDR3 length is 15 residues. The germline CDR1 and CDR2 sequences are MNHEY and SVGEGT. DNA of the CDR3: TGTGCCAGCACCGATGGGACAGGGGACAACTATGGCTACACCTTC. Its protein product is CASTDGTGDNYGYTF.

This clone has a count of ten or more. The J gene is TRBJ2-7, the V gene TRBV6-1; D call uncertain. The CDR3 sequence is 13 residues long. Per germline, CDR1 MNHNS and CDR2 SASEGT. Deletions cut 4 bases from V and 4 bases from J, with 11 bases between. The CDR3 is CASSANSPYEQYF. The CDR3 DNA follows: TGTGCCAGCAGTGCAAACAGTCCTTACGAGCAGTACTTC.

This clone is termed medium-sized. V is TRBV10-3 and J is TRBJ1-3, with D uncertain. From germline, CDR1 is ENHRY and CDR2 SYGVKD. The germline V and J ends were trimmed by 6 bases and 0 bases, with 9 bases remaining between them. There are 14 residues in the CDR3. In DNA, the CDR3 is TGTGCCATCAGGGCCGTTGACTCTGGAAACACCATATATTTT. It encodes CAIRAVDSGNTIYF.

Many counts were recorded for this clone. V and J are TRBV19 and TRBJ2-7, with D maybe TRBD2 (7 bases). Between the trimmed V and J ends, which lost 6 bases and 5 bases, there was a span of 14 bases. Germline CDR1 LNHDA, CDR2 SQIVND (reference sequence). The length of the CDR3 is 13 residues. The CDR3 spells CASRGRGADEQYF. The DNA for the CDR3 is TGTGCCAGTAGGGGCCGGGGGGCGGACGAGCAGTACTTC. Looking up the rest from reference TRBV19 and TRBJ2-7 gives the full variable domain: DGGITQSPKYLFRKEGQNVTLSCEQNLNHDAMYWYRQDPGQGLRLIYYSQIVNDFQKGDIAEGYSVSREKKESFPLTVTSAQKNPTAFYLCASRGRGADEQYFGPGTRLTVT.

Ten or more counts support this clone. This chain connects TRBV6-1 to TRBJ1-6; 8 bases are shared with TRBD1. Germline CDR1 is MNHNS and CDR2 is SASEGT. Trimming cost V 6 bases and J 5 bases; bases outside gene matches: 6. This CDR3 is built from 15 residues. CDR3 in amino acids: CASRGADRDNSPLHF. CDR3 sequence (DNA): TGTGCCAGCAGGGGGGCGGACAGGGATAATTCACCCCTCCACTTT.

The sample holds many counts of this clone. The gene calls are TRBV14 and TRBJ2-1; TRBD2 matches 15 bases. Germline CDR1 is SGHDN and CDR2 is FVKESK. V was clipped by 4 bases and J by 0 bases; unmatched bases: 4. The CDR3 sequence is 18 residues long. The CDR3 here is CASSRGLAGGHSYNEQFF. The CDR3 DNA reads as TGTGCCAGCAGCCGTGGACTAGCGGGAGGGCACTCCTACAATGAGCAGTTCTTC.

This clone has a count of ten or more. The rearrangement uses TRBV10-3 and TRBJ2-5, with TRBD2 matching 7 bases. The CDR3 contains 18 residues. The junction had 14 bases not matched to a gene; V was cut back by 0 bases and J by 4 bases. In germline, CDR1 is ENHRY, CDR2 SYGVKD. CDR3 loop: CAISESGRASSSRETQYF. In DNA form, the CDR3 reads TGTGCCATCAGTGAGTCAGGGAGGGCGTCTAGCTCCCGAGAGACCCAGTACTTC.

Ten or more counts support this clone. The chain recombines TRBV7-9 with TRBJ2-1, with 10 bases fitting TRBD2. The CDR3 totals 18 residues. V trimming: 1 base; J trimming: 1 base; junction bases outside the gene matches: 7. The germline CDR1 and CDR2 sequences are SEHNR and FQNEAQ (reference sequence). The CDR3 nucleotides are TGTGCCAGCAGCTTAGAGGGACTAGCGAGAGGGTCCTACAATGAGCAGTTCTTC. It is translated as CASSLEGLARGSYNEQFF.

This clone was recorded many times. The chain joins TRBV5-1 to TRBJ1-1; the match to TRBD1 covers 7 bases. Germline CDR1 is SGHRS and CDR2 is YFSETQ. V gave up 4 bases and J gave up 5 bases; unmatched junction bases: 8. The CDR3 loop spans 14 amino acids. As DNA, the CDR3 is TGCGCCAGCAGCCGCTCAGGGGGTCAGACTGAAGCTTTCTTT. It specifies CASSRSGGQTEAFF.

This clone is deemed medium-sized. V is TRBV6-4 and J is TRBJ2-2, with TRBD2 identical over 11 bases. This CDR3 is built from 16 residues. Per the germline V gene, CDR1 is MRHNA and CDR2 is SNTAGT. V lost 0 bases and J lost 7; bases outside the gene matches: 4. CDR3 sequence reads: CASSDSPSGRFGELFF. In nucleotides, the CDR3 is TGTGCCAGCAGTGACTCCCCTAGCGGGAGGTTCGGGGAGCTGTTTTTT.

This clone was recorded many times. This chain uses TRBV6-2 or TRBV6-3 with TRBJ2-7; 10 bases line up with TRBD2. Germline values: CDR1 MNHEY, CDR2 SVGEGT. V was clipped by 6 bases and J by 2 bases; unmatched bases: 7. CDR3 length: 15 amino acids. This CDR3 is CASRLWTSGAYEQYF. CDR3 nucleotide sequence: TGTGCCAGCAGACTCTGGACTAGCGGTGCCTACGAGCAGTACTTC.

This clone occurred many times. The chain combines TRBV6-5 with TRBJ1-3; D perhaps matches TRBD1 (5 bases). Germline V CDR1 and CDR2: MNHEY, SVGAGI. This CDR3 has 15 amino acids. V lost 6 bases to trimming and J lost 0 bases, with 12 bases between them. The CDR3 bases are TGTGCCAGCAGCGCACCCGGGGGCTCTGGAAACACCATATATTTT. Translating gives CASSAPGGSGNTIYF.

This clone has a count of ten or more. The chain joins TRBV5-1 to TRBJ1-3; weak D call: TRBD1 (5 bases). V was clipped by 2 bases and J by 4 bases, with 13 bases between them. The CDR3 is 15 residues long. Looked up from germline, CDR1 is SGHRS and CDR2 is YFSETQ. This chain's CDR3 is CASSFGGARGNTIYF. The CDR3 DNA sequence: TGCGCCAGCAGCTTTGGAGGGGCTCGCGGAAACACCATATATTTT.

This clone was counted many times. The chain is built from TRBV10-3 and TRBJ2-5; TRBD2 might be the D (6 bases). The CDR3 totals 14 residues. V lost 0 bases and J lost 4, with 9 bases in between. Germline CDR1 reads ENHRY; CDR2 reads SYGVKD. CDR3 bases: TGTGCCATCAGTGAGTCTACAGCGGGAGAGACCCAGTACTTC. It translates to CAISESTAGETQYF.

V and J are TRBV24-1 and TRBJ2-3; TRBD1 matches at 10 bases. Looked up from germline, CDR1 is KGHDR and CDR2 is SFDVKD. Trimming at V came to 2 bases and at J to 6 bases, leaving 7 bases not matched to a gene. CDR3 length equals 16 residues. Here the CDR3 DNA reads TGTGCCACCAGTGATTATCGACAGGGGGCTTCGGATACGCAGTATTTT. Residues: CATSDYRQGASDTQYF.

This clone was observed many times. V usage is TRBV28 and J usage is TRBJ1-3, with a tentative D call TRBD1 (6 bases). CDR1 is MDHEN, CDR2 SYDVKM, per germline. The CDR3 covers 16 residues. Trimming cost V 5 bases and J 3 bases, with 17 bases left between them. The CDR3 sequence: CASSPLQGFGGNTIYF. The CDR3 bases are TGTGCCAGCAGTCCGCTTCAGGGGTTCGGTGGAAACACCATATATTTT. Looking up the rest from reference TRBV28 and TRBJ1-3 gives the full variable domain: DVKVTQSSRYLVKRTGEKVFLECVQDMDHENMFWYRQDPGLGLRLIYFSYDVKMKEKGDIPEGYSVSREKKERFSLILESASTNQTSMYLCASSPLQGFGGNTIYFGEGSWLTVV.

This clone was recorded many times. This sequence joins TRBV10-3 and TRBJ2-5; D is unclear. The germline V gene has CDR1 ENHRY and CDR2 SYGVKD. The CDR3 is 13 residues long. Trimming removed 5 bases at V and 1 base at J, with 8 bases between. CDR3 protein: CAISRQAQETQYF. The CDR3 nucleotides read TGTGCCATCAGTCGGCAGGCCCAAGAGACCCAGTACTTC.

This clone occurred many times. CDR3 region: CASRSDRALTEAFF. DNA for the CDR3: TGTGCCAGCAGATCGGACAGGGCCCTAACTGAAGCTTTCTTT. The gene calls are TRBV7-3 and TRBJ1-1; the match to TRBD1 covers 8 bases. The germline CDR1 and CDR2 sequences are SGHTA and FQGTGA. V trimming: 6 bases; J trimming: 5 bases; junction bases outside the gene matches: 8. The CDR3 runs to 14 residues.

This clone was found many times. J is TRBJ2-3 and V is TRBV30; 8 bases line up with TRBD2. CDR1 is GTSNPN and CDR2 is SVGIG in the germline V gene (reference sequence). The CDR3 length is 14 residues. V lost 3 bases to trimming and J lost 3 bases; unmatched junction nucleotides: 5. The CDR3 here is CAWSREGITDTQYF. As DNA, the CDR3 is TGTGCCTGGAGCCGGGAGGGGATAACAGATACGCAGTATTTT.